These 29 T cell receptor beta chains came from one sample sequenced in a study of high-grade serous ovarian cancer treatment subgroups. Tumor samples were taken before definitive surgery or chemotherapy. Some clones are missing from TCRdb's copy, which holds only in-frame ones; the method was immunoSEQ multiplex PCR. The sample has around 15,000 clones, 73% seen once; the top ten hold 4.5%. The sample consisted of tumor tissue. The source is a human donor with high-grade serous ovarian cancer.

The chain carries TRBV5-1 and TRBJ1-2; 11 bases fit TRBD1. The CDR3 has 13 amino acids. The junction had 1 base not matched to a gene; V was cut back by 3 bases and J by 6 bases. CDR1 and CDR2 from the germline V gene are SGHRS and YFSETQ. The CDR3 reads CASSSDRGHGYTF. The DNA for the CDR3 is TGCGCCAGCAGCTCGGACAGGGGGCATGGCTACACCTTC. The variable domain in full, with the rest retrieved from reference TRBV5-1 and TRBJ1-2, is KAGVTQTPRYLIKTRGQQVTLSCSPISGHRSVSWYQQTPGQGLQFLFEYFSETQRNKGNFPGRFSGRQFSNSRSEMNVSTLELGDSALYLCASSSDRGHGYTFGSGTRLTVV.

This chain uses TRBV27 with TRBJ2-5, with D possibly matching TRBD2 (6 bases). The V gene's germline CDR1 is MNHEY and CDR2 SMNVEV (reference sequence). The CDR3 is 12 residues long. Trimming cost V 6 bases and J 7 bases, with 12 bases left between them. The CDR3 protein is CASREIGGTQYF. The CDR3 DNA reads TGTGCCAGCAGAGAGATCGGGGGGACCCAGTACTTC.

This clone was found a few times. CDR3 region: CASSVMAGASYEQYF. The DNA of the CDR3 is TGTGCCAGCAGCGTAATGGCGGGGGCCTCCTACGAGCAGTACTTC. This chain joins TRBV9 and TRBJ2-7; a possible D gene is TRBD2 (7 bases). Germline loops: CDR1 SGDLS, CDR2 YYNGEE. Trimming stripped 1 base from V and 0 bases from J, with 11 bases between. The CDR3 totals 15 residues. The full variable domain, in which reference TRBV9 and TRBJ2-7 provide the parts outside the CDR3, is DSGVTQTPKHLITATGQRVTLRCSPRSGDLSVYWYQQSLDQGLQFLIQYYNGEERAKGNILERFSAQQFPDLHSELNLSSLELGDSALYFCASSVMAGASYEQYFGPGTRLTVT.

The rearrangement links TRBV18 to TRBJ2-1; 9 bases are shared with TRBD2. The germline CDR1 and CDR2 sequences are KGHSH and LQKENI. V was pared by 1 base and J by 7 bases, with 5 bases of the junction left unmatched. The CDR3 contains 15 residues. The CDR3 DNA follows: TGTGCCAGCTCACCACAGCGGGGGGCGGAAAATGAGCAGTTCTTC. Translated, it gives CASSPQRGAENEQFF.

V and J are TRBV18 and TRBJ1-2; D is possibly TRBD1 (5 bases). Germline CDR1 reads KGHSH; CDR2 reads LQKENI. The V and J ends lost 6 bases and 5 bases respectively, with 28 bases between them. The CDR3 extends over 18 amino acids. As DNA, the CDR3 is TGTGCCAGCTCCCCTTACGAGGTCTGGGGGTCCTCCAAGTATGGCTACACCTTC. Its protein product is CASSPYEVWGSSKYGYTF.

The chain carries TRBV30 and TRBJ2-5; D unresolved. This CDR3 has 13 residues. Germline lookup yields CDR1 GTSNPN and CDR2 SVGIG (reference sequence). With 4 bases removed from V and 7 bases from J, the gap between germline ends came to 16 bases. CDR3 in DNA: TGTGCCTGGACCTTAAATTGGGTTGGGACCCAGTACTTC. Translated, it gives CAWTLNWVGTQYF.

The CDR3 here is CASSPPDVPKPFF. The CDR3 DNA follows: TGTGCCAGCAGTCCACCGGACGTGCCCAAGCCTTTCTTT. V usage is TRBV28 and J usage is TRBJ1-1; D unresolved. This CDR3 spans 13 amino acids. The V end was cut by 5 bases, the J end by 12 bases, with 19 bases between. Germline V lookup: CDR1 MDHEN, CDR2 SYDVKM.

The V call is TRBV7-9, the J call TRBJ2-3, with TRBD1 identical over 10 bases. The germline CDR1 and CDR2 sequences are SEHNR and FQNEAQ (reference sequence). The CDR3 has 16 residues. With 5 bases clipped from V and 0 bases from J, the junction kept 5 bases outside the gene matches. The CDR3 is CASSRQGARSTDTQYF. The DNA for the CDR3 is TGTGCCAGCAGCCGACAGGGGGCCCGAAGCACAGATACGCAGTATTTT.

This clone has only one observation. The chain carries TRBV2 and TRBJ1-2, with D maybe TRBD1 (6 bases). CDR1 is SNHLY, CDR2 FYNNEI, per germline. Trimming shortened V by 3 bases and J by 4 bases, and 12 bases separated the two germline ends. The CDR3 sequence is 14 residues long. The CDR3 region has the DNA TGTGCCAGCAGTGACGGGGGCCTTAGCTATGGCTACACCTTC. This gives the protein CASSDGGLSYGYTF.

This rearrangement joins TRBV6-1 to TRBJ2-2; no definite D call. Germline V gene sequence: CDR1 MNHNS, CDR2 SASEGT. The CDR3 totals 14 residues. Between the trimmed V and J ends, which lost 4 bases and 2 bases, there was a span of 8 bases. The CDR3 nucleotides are TGTGCCAGCAGTGTCCTCTTTAACACCGGGGAGCTGTTTTTT. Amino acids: CASSVLFNTGELFF.

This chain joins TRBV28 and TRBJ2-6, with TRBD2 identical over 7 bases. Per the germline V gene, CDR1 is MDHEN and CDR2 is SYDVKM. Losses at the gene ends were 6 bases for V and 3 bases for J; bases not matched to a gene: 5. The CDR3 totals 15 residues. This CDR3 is CASSLGGSGANVLTF. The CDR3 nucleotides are TGTGCCAGCAGCTTGGGGGGGAGTGGGGCCAACGTCCTGACTTTC.

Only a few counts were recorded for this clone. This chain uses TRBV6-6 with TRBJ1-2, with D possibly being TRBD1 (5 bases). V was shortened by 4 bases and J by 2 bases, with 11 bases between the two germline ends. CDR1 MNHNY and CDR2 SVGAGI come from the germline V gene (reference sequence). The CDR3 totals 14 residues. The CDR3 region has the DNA TGTGCCAGCAGTTTTGCAGGGCGCAACTATGGCTACACCTTC. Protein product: CASSFAGRNYGYTF.

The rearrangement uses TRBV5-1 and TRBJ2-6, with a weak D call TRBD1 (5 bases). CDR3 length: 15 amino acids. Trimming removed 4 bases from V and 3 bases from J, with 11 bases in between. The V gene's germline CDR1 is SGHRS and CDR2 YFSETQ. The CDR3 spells CASSLIGVGANVLTF. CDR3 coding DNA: TGCGCCAGCAGCCTTATAGGGGTTGGGGCCAACGTCCTGACTTTC. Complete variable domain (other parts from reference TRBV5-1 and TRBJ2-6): KAGVTQTPRYLIKTRGQQVTLSCSPISGHRSVSWYQQTPGQGLQFLFEYFSETQRNKGNFPGRFSGRQFSNSRSEMNVSTLELGDSALYLCASSLIGVGANVLTFGAGSRLTVL.

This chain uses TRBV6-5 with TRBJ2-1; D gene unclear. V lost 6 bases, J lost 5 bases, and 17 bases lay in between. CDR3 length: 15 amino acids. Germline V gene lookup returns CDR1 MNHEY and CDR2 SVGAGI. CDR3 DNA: TGTGCCAGCAGCCCCATGGGGTTCAACCACAATGAGCAGTTCTTC. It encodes CASSPMGFNHNEQFF.

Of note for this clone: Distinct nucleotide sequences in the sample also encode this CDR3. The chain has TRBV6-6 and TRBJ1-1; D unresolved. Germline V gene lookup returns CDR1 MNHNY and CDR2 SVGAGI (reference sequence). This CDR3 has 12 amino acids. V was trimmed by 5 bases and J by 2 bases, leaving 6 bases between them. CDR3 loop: CASSTLNTEAFF. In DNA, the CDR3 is TGTGCCAGCAGTACCCTCAACACTGAAGCTTTCTTT.

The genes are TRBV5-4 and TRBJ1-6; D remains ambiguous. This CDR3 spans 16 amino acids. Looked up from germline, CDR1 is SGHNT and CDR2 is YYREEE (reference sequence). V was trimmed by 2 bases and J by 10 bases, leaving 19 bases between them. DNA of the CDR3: TGTGCCAGCAGCTTAAGGGATGTAGGGAACGACTCACCCCTCCACTTT. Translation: CASSLRDVGNDSPLHF.

CDR3 amino acids: CASSGTGHYGYTF. The CDR3 region has the DNA TGCGCCAGCAGCGGGACAGGGCACTATGGCTACACCTTC. This sequence joins TRBV10-2 and TRBJ1-2, with 9 bases matching TRBD1. The length of the CDR3 is 13 residues. Unmatched junction bases numbered 2, after V lost 6 bases and J lost 3 bases. Germline V CDR1 and CDR2: WSHSY, SAAADI.

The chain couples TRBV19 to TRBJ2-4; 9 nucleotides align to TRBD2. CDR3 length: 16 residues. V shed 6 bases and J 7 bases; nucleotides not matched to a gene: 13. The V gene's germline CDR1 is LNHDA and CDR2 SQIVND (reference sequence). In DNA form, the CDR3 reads TGTGCCAGTAGCCAATTAGGCGGGGGGGCCTTCAACATTCAGTACTTC. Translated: CASSQLGGGAFNIQYF.

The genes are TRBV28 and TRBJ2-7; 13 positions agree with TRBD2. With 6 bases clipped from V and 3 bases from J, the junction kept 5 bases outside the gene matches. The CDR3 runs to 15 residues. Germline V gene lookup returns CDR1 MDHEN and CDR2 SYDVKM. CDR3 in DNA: TGTGCCAGCAGGTCCGGGACTAGCGGGGACTACGAGCAGTACTTC. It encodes CASRSGTSGDYEQYF.

The CDR3 nucleotides read TGTGCCAGTAGTAATAGGGGGGGCACTGAAGCTTTCTTT. It specifies CASSNRGGTEAFF. The chain has TRBV19 and TRBJ1-1, with a tentative D call TRBD1 (6 bases). Trimming stripped 4 bases from V and 4 bases from J, with 10 bases between. This CDR3 has 13 residues. CDR1 and CDR2 (germline): LNHDA, SQIVND (reference sequence). Complete variable domain (other parts from reference TRBV19 and TRBJ1-1): DGGITQSPKYLFRKEGQNVTLSCEQNLNHDAMYWYRQDPGQGLRLIYYSQIVNDFQKGDIAEGYSVSREKKESFPLTVTSAQKNPTAFYLCASSNRGGTEAFFGQGTRLTVV.

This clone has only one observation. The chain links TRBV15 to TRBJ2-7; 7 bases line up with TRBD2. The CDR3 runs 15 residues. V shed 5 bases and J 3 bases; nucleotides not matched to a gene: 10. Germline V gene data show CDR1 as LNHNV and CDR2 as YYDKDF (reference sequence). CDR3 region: CATSEPSGRGYEQYF. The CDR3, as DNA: TGTGCCACCAGCGAACCTAGCGGCCGAGGCTACGAGCAGTACTTC.

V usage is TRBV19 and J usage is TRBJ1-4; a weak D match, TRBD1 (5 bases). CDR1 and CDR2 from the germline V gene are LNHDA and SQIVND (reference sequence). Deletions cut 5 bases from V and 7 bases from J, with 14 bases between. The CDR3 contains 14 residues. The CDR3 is CASSAPGTAEKLFF. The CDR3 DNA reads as TGTGCCAGTAGTGCCCCCGGGACGGCTGAAAAACTGTTTTTT.

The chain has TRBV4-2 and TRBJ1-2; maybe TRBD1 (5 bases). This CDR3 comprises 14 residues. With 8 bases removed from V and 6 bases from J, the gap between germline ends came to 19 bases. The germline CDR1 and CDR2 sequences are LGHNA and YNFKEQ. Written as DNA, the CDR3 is TGTGCCAGCTCCCGAGAAGGGCGGGGCAATGGCTACACCTTC. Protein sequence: CASSREGRGNGYTF.

In DNA form, the CDR3 reads TGTGCCAGCAGCAAGGGGGACGGCTCACCCCTCCACTTT. The encoded protein is CASSKGDGSPLHF. The chain has TRBV21-1 and TRBJ1-6. TRBV21-1 is classified as a pseudogene. The CDR3 has 13 amino acids.

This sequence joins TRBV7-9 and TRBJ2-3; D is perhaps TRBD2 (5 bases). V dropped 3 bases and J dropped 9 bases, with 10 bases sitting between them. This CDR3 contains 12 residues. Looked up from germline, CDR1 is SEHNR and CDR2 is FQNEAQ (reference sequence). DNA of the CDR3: TGTGCCAGCAGCTTCGAAAGCGGCACGCAGTATTTT. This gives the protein CASSFESGTQYF. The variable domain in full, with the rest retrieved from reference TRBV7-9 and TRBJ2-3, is DTGVSQNPRHKITKRGQNVTFRCDPISEHNRLYWYRQTLGQGPEFLTYFQNEAQLEKSRLLSDRFSAERPKGSFSTLEIQRTEQGDSAMYLCASSFESGTQYFGPGTRLTVL.

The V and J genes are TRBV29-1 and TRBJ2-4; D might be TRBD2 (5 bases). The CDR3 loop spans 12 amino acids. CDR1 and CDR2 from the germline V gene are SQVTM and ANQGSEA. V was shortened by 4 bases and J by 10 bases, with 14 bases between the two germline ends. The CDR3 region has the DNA TGCAGCGTTGTCTGGGGTCCGGGAATTCAGTACTTC. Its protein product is CSVVWGPGIQYF.

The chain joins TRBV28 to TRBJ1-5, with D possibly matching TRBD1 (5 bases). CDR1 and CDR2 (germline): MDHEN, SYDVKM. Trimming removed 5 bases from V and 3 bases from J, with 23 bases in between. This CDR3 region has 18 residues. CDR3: CASSPFRPATAINQPQHF. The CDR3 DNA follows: TGTGCCAGCAGTCCTTTTCGTCCGGCGACAGCAATCAATCAGCCCCAGCATTTT.

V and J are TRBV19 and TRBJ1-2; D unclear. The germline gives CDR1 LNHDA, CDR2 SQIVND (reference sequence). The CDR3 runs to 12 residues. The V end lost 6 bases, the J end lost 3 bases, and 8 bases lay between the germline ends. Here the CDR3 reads CASSPRDYGYTF. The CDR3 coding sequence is TGTGCCAGTAGCCCAAGGGACTATGGCTACACCTTC.

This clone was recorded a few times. The CDR3 DNA reads as TGTGCCAGCAGTCAGTTTAACGGAGGAGCTTTCTTT. Protein product: CASSQFNGGAFF. The chain recombines TRBV6-5 with TRBJ1-1; D ambiguous. The CDR3 runs 12 residues. V lost 5 bases to trimming and J lost 10 bases, with 14 bases between them. CDR1 is MNHEY, CDR2 SVGAGI, per germline.